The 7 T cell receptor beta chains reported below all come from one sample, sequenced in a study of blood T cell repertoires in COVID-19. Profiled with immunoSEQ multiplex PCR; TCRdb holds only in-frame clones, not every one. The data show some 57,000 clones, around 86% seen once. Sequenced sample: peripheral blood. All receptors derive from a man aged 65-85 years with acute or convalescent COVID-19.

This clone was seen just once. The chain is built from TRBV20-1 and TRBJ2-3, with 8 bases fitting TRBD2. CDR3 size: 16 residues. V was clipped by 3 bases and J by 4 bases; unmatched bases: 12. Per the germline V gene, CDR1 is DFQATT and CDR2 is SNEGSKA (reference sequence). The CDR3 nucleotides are TGCAGTGCTAGTCCCAGCGGGAGTCGGGTTGCAGATACGCAGTATTTT. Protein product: CSASPSGSRVADTQYF.

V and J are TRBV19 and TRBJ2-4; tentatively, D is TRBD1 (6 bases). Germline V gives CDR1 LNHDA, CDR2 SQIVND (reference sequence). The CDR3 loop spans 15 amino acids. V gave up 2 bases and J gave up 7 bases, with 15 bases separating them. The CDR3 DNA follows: TGTGCCAGTAGTATATCCCGGGACATACCCAACATTCAGTACTTC. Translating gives CASSISRDIPNIQYF.

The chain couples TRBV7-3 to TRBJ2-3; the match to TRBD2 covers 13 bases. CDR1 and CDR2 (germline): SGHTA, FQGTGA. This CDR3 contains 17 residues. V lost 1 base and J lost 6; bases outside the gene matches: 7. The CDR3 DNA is TGTGCCAGCAGCTTAAGGGGACTAGCGGGATCCGGGGATACGCAGTATTTT. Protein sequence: CASSLRGLAGSGDTQYF.

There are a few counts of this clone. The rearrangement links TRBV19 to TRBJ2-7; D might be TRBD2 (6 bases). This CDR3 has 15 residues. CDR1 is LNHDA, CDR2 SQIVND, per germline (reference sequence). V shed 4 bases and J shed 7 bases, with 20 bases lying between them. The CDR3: CASSNPYPETREQYF. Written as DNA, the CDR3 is TGTGCCAGTAGTAATCCATACCCGGAGACTAGGGAGCAGTACTTC.

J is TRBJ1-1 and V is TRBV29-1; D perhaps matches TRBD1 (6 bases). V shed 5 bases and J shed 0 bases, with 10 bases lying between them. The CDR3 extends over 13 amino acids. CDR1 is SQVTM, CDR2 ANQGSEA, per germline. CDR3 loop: CSVLWDMNTEAFF. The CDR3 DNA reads TGCAGCGTTTTGTGGGACATGAACACTGAAGCTTTCTTT. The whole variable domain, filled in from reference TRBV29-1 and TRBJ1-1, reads SAVISQKPSRDICQRGTSLTIQCQVDSQVTMMFWYRQQPGQSLTLIATANQGSEATYESGFVIDKFPISRPNLTFSTLTVSNMSPEDSSIYLCSVLWDMNTEAFFGQGTRLTVV.

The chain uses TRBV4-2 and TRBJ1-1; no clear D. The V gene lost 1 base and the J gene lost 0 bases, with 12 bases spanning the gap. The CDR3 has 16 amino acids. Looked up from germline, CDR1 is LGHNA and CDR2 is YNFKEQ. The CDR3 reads CASSQGYREVNTEAFF. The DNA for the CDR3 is TGTGCCAGCAGCCAAGGGTACCGGGAGGTGAACACTGAAGCTTTCTTT.

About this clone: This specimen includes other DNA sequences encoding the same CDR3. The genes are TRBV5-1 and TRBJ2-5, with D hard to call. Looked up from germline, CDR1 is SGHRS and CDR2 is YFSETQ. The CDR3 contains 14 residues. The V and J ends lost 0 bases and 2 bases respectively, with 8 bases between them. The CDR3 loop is CASSLAGSQETQYF. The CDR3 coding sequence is TGCGCCAGCAGCTTGGCGGGTAGTCAAGAGACCCAGTACTTC.